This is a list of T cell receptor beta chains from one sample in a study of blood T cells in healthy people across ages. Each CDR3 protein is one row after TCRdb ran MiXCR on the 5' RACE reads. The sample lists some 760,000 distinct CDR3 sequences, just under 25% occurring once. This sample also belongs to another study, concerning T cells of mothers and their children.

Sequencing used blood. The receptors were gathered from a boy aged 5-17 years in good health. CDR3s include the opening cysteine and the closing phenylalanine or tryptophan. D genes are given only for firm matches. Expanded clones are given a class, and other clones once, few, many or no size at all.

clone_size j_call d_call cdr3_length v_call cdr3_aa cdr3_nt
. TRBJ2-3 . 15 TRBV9 CASSVGPGASDTQYF TGTGCCAGCAGCGTAGGCCCCGGGGCCTCAGATACGCAGTATTTT
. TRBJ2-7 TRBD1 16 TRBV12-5 CASGSIRDRGRCEQYF TGTGCTAGTGGTTCGATCCGGGACAGGGGGAGGTGCGAGCAGTACTTC
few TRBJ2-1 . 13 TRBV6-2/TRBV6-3 CASSYSKLGEQFF TGTGCCAGCAGTTACTCGAAACTCGGTGAGCAGTTCTTC
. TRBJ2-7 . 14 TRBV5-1 CASSFGPAGIEQYF TGCGCCAGCAGCTTTGGGCCCGCGGGGATCGAGCAGTACTTC
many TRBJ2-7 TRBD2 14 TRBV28 CASREGLADYEQYF TGTGCCAGCAGGGAGGGACTAGCGGACTACGAGCAGTACTTC
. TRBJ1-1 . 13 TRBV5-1 CASSYGPSTEAFF TGCGCCAGCAGCTATGGACCAAGCACTGAAGCTTTCTTT
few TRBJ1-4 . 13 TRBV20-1 CSALGGPNEKLFF TGCAGTGCCCTAGGTGGTCCTAATGAAAAACTGTTTTTT
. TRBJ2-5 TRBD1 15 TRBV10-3 CAISDWTGDRETQYF TGTGCCATCAGTGACTGGACAGGGGATCGGGAGACCCAGTACTTC
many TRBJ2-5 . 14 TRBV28 CASSLVGRQETQYF TGTGCCAGCAGTTTAGTAGGTCGGCAAGAGACCCAGTACTTC
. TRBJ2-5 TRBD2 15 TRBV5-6 CASSLYLAGTETQYF TGTGCCAGCAGCTTGTACCTAGCGGGAACGGAGACCCAGTACTTC
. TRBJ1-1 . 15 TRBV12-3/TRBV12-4 CASSPTPGWGTEAFF TGTGCCAGCAGTCCAACCCCAGGGTGGGGCACTGAAGCTTTCTTT
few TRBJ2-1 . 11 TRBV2 CASHRYNEQFF TGTGCCAGCCACCGGTACAATGAGCAGTTCTTC
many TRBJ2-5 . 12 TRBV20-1 CSAREVGETQYF TGCAGTGCTAGAGAAGTGGGAGAGACCCAGTACTTC
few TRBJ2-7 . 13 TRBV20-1 CSAHRDGAYEQYF TGCAGTGCCCATAGGGACGGCGCCTACGAGCAGTACTTC
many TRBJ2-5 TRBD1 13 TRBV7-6 CASSFDREETQYF TGTGCCAGCAGCTTTGACAGGGAAGAGACCCAGTACTTC
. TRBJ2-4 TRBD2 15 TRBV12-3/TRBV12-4 CASRLAGLAKNIQYF TGTGCCAGCAGACTAGCGGGATTAGCCAAAAACATTCAGTACTTC
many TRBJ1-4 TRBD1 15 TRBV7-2 CASSLVGTGDEKLFF TGTGCCAGCAGCTTGGTCGGGACAGGGGATGAAAAACTGTTTTTT
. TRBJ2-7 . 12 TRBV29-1 CSVAWESYEQYF TGCAGCGTTGCCTGGGAATCCTACGAGCAGTACTTC
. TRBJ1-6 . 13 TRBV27 CASSLSVSAPLHF TGTGCCAGCAGTTTATCCGTCTCGGCACCCCTCCACTTT
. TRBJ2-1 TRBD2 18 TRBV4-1 CASSQGRLAGGPYNEQFF TGCGCCAGCAGCCAAGGGAGACTAGCGGGAGGGCCTTACAATGAGCAGTTCTTC
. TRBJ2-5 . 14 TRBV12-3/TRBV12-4 CASSWTLDQETQYF TGTGCCAGCAGTTGGACGTTGGACCAAGAGACCCAGTACTTC
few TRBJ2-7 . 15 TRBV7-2 CASSPPNTGWYEQYF TGTGCCAGCAGCCCCCCAAACACAGGGTGGTACGAGCAGTACTTC
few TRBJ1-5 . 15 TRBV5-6 CASSSSDRRHQPQHF TGTGCCAGCAGCTCAAGTGACCGAAGGCATCAGCCCCAGCATTTT
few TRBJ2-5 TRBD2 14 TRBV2 CAGTFSGLQETQYF TGTGCCGGGACCTTTAGCGGGCTCCAAGAGACCCAGTACTTC
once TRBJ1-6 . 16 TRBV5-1 CASSLTRGLDNSPLHF TGCGCCAGCAGCTTGACCAGGGGATTGGATAATTCACCCCTCCACTTT
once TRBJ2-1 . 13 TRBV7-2 CASSSDSSTEQFF TGTGCCAGCAGCTCGGACAGTTCAACTGAGCAGTTCTTC
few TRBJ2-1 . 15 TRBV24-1 CATSDLRGGGNEQFF TGTGCCACCAGTGATCTCAGGGGGGGAGGAAATGAGCAGTTCTTC
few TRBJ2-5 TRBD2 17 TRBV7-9 CASSPRTSGRAGETQYF TGTGCCAGCAGCCCTAGGACTAGCGGGAGGGCAGGAGAGACCCAGTACTTC
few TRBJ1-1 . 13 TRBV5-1 CASSLVSGTEAFF TGCGCCAGCAGCTTGGTGTCGGGCACTGAAGCTTTCTTT
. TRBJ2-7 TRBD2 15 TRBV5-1 CASSLVGAGGPEQYF TGCGCCAGCAGCTTGGTGGGCGCGGGGGGGCCCGAGCAGTACTTC
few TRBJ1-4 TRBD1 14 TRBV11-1 CASSLNGQGEKLFF TGTGCCAGCAGCCTGAACGGACAGGGCGAAAAACTGTTTTTT
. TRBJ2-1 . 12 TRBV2 CASSDQGNEQFF TGTGCCAGCAGTGACCAGGGAAATGAGCAGTTCTTC
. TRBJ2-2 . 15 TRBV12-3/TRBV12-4 CATRPDRTNTGELFF TGTGCCACCCGGCCGGACCGCACGAACACCGGGGAGCTGTTTTTT
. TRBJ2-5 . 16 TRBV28 CASSDPPGRTKETQYF TGTGCCAGCAGTGATCCCCCGGGACGTACCAAAGAGACCCAGTACTTC
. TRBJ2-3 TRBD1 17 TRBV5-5 CASSYTTGGSWTDTQYF TGTGCCAGCAGCTATACTACAGGGGGTTCGTGGACAGATACGCAGTATTTT
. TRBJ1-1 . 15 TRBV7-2 CASSSGGPGNTEAFF TGTGCCAGCAGCTCGGGAGGGCCTGGGAACACTGAAGCTTTCTTT
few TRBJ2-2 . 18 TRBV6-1 CATWGQGGENQNTGELFF TGTGCCACGTGGGGCCAAGGGGGTGAGAACCAGAACACCGGGGAGCTGTTTTTT
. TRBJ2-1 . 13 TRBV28 CASTGAGYNEQFF TGTGCCAGCACCGGGGCAGGGTACAATGAGCAGTTCTTC
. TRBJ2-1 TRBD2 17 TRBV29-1 CSARGPAGGPSYNEQFF TGCAGCGCCCGAGGGCCAGCGGGAGGGCCTTCCTACAATGAGCAGTTCTTC
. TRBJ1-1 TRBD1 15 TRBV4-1 CASSQAPTGVTEAFF TGCGCCAGCAGCCAAGCCCCCACAGGGGTCACTGAAGCTTTCTTT
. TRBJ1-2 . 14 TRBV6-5 CVSSYSAGSNGYTF TGTGTCAGCAGTTACTCGGCAGGGAGTAATGGCTACACCTTC
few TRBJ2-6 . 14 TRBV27 CASSLNGGANVLTF TGTGCCAGCAGTTTAAATGGTGGGGCCAACGTCCTGACTTTC
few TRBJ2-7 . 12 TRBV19 CASSRVGVEQYF TGTGCCAGTAGCCGGGTAGGGGTTGAGCAGTACTTC
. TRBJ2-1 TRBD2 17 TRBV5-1 CASRLGISGIFYNEQFF TGCGCCAGCAGACTGGGTATTAGCGGGATCTTTTACAATGAGCAGTTCTTC
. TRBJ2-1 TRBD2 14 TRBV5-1 CASSFLAGPNEQFF TGCGCCAGCAGCTTTCTAGCGGGACCCAATGAGCAGTTCTTC
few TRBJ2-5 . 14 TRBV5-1 CASSFLHPQETQYF TGCGCCAGCAGCTTTTTACACCCGCAAGAGACCCAGTACTTC
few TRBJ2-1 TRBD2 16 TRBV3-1 CASSPETRTSTNEQFF TGTGCCAGCAGCCCCGAAACGAGGACTAGCACCAATGAGCAGTTCTTC
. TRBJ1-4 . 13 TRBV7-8 CASSLSWDEKLFF TGTGCCAGCAGCTTAAGTTGGGACGAAAAACTGTTTTTT
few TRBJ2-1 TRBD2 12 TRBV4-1 CASSQVAGDVIF TGCGCCAGCAGCCAAGTAGCGGGAGACGTAATCTTC
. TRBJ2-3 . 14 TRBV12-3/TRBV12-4 CASSFYGEGDTQYF TGTGCCAGCAGTTTTTATGGAGAGGGAGATACGCAGTATTTT
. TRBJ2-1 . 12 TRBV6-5 CASIGPAHEQFF TGTGCCAGCATTGGACCAGCCCATGAGCAGTTCTTC
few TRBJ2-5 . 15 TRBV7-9 CASSLAWWGEETQYF TGTGCCAGCAGCTTAGCCTGGTGGGGGGAAGAGACCCAGTACTTC
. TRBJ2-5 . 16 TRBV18 CASSPNLGRKYETRYF TGTGCCAGCTCACCAAACCTCGGACGCAAATACGAGACCCGGTACTTC